This TCR beta chain was sequenced in a study of neurological immune-mediated disorders. Study results and caveats: In HTLV-1-associated myelopathy, TCR clonal expansion was greatest, and in multiple sclerosis it was least, below healthy controls.

The CDR3 loop spans 15 amino acids. Germline V CDR1 and CDR2: SGHRS, YFSETQ. The ends were cut back, 0 bases at V and 2 bases at J, with 8 bases in the middle. Noted time point: longitudinal time-point 3. The method for making cDNA was 5'RACE, and it used 10-nucleotide random UMIs. From the 5' RACE reads, TCRdb called clonotypes with MiXCR, one entry per CDR3 protein. The sample contains about 45,000 distinct CDR3 sequences, approximately 13% of which appear only once. This clonotype was seen repeatedly, ten times or more. Its antigen is not identified. The chain couples TRBV5-1 to TRBJ2-2; the D is unclear. Sequenced: PBMCs. This receptor was obtained from a man aged 25-45 years in good health. The CDR3 bases are TGCGCCAGCAGCTTGGGACATTACAACACCGGGGAGCTGTTTTTT. Encoded protein: CASSLGHYNTGELFF.